This is a list of T cell receptor beta chains from one sample in a study of blood T cell repertoires in COVID-19. Only in-frame clones appear in the TCRdb table, and some are missing; sequencing was by immunoSEQ multiplex PCR. The table includes tens of thousands of clones, approximately 88% detected once. Source material: peripheral blood. These receptors originate from a human donor with active COVID-19. The donor label of this sample is uncertain. Both conserved end residues are part of each CDR3. The D gene is left open where the match is weak.

D	V	J	CDR3
TRBD2	TRBV2	TRBJ2-1	CASRGGGLNNEQFF
.	TRBV9	TRBJ1-3	CASSEGGGPRYGNTIYF
.	TRBV6-4	TRBJ2-1	CARTGYNEQFF
TRBD2	TRBV4-2	TRBJ2-5	CASSHDGTSGGQETQYF
.	TRBV6-5	TRBJ2-1	CASSSQVNSYNEQFF
.	TRBV5-1	TRBJ2-3	CASSLGTLGDTQYF
.	TRBV3-1/TRBV3-2	TRBJ2-5	CASSQDAAQETQYF
TRBD1	TRBV2	TRBJ1-4	CASSLSFGQGSEKLFF
.	TRBV12-3/TRBV12-4	TRBJ1-5	CASSLALSGQHF
TRBD2	TRBV7-2	TRBJ2-1	CASSSSRPSGKQFF